The entry below describes one T cell receptor beta chain. The antigen is not known. The data were taken from a study of T cell responses to AZD1222 COVID-19 vaccine. Turning to the study itself: Both about-4-week and about-12-week second-dose recipients were combined. Study results and limitations: Donors were chiefly white British, with a greater number of females, and clonal diversity was perhaps underestimated. Every sample of the repertoires postdated the peak T cell response. Only a handful of individuals given AZD1222 were seropositive at baseline.

Produced via immunoSEQ multiplex PCR; TCRdb's table is partial and in-frame only. This table holds around 130,000 clones, about 90% found once. V lost 0 bases and J lost 4, with 13 bases in between. This CDR3 is built from 15 residues. The germline CDR1 and CDR2 sequences are SNHLY and FYNNEI. The V and J genes are TRBV2 and TRBJ2-7, with D possibly matching TRBD1 (7 bases). This TCR was recovered from an adult in good health. The sequences come from peripheral blood, collected on day 0 of AZD1222 vaccination. The CDR3 DNA reads TGTGCCAGCAGTGAAGCGGCGGCAGGGGGGTACGAGCAGTACTTC. It encodes CASSEAAAGGYEQYF.